This TCR beta chain was sequenced for a study of CD8+CD57+ T cells in acquired aplastic anemia. TCR beta VDJ and CDR3 profiling used genomic DNA as template. Each CDR3 protein is one row after TCRdb ran MiXCR on the reads. This sample has 400,000 to 450,000 distinct CDR3 sequences, with 55% to 70% found just once. The germline gives CDR1 LNHDA, CDR2 SQIVND (reference sequence). The V and J ends lost 9 bases and 2 bases, in that order; junction bases with no gene match: 3. The CDR3 covers 13 residues. Sequencing input: sorted CD4+, CD8+, or CD8+CD57+ T cells (not recorded which) from PBMCs. The V gene is TRBV19, the J gene TRBJ2-7, with 11 bases fitting TRBD1. The TCR originated in a human donor in good health, serving as a control. The CDR3 nucleotides are TGTGCCAGCTGGGGACAGGGGGCCTACGAGCAGTACTTC. Encoded protein: CASWGQGAYEQYF.